Detailed here is one TCR beta chain. This sample is part of a study of blood T cell repertoires in COVID-19. Study details: The United States, Italy and Spain supplied acute and convalescent COVID-19 samples. In each case, the material was cDNA or gDNA derived from T cells, B-cell-depleted T cells, or PBMCs.

The data were produced by immunoSEQ multiplex PCR, yet TCRdb's version contains in-frame clones alone and is incomplete. In the table there are just under 300,000 clones, around 87% of which are singletons. V lost 5 bases and J lost 9; bases outside the gene matches: 8. This CDR3 has 15 amino acids. Germline V gives CDR1 MDHEN, CDR2 SYDVKM. Material for sequencing was peripheral blood. This sequence was found in a man between 65 and 85 years old with acute or convalescent COVID-19. The chain carries TRBV28 and TRBJ1-6; 9 bases are a match to TRBD1. The CDR3 nucleotides read TGTGCCAGCAGTATCAACAGGGGGCGCCGTTCACCCCTCCACTTT. Translated: CASSINRGRRSPLHF.